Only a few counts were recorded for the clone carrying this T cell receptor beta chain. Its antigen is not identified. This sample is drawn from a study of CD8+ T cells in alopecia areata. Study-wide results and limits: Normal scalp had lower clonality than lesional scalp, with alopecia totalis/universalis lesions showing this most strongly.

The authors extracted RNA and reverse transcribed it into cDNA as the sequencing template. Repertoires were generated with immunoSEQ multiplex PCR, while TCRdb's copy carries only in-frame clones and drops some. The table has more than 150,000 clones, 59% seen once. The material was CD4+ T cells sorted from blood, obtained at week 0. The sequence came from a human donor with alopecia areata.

The CDR3 protein is CSVGTGVGNTIYF. CDR3 in DNA: TGCAGCGTCGGGACAGGGGTCGGAAACACCATATATTTT. The V gene is TRBV29-1, the J gene TRBJ1-3; 10 bases are a match to TRBD1. V lost 6 bases, J lost 4 bases, and 3 bases stayed unmatched. The germline gives CDR1 SQVTM, CDR2 ANQGSEA. The CDR3 contains 13 residues.